The clone carrying this T cell receptor beta chain was counted a few times. Antigen unknown. Hyperthyroidism patients were newly diagnosed, had disease duration under 2 months, and were aged 18 to 65 years. Orbital computed tomography and thyroid ultrasound, together with serum TRAb and thyroxine and clinical symptoms, were used for diagnoses. The sample is drawn from a study of T cells in Graves' hyperthyroidism and ophthalmopathy. Amplified TCR beta CDR3 regions derived from RNA transcripts. The primer set for the first-round RT-PCR of the TCR CDR3 was HTBI. MiXCR, applied by TCRdb to the multiplex PCR reads, yields one record per CDR3 protein. The sample carries under 450,000 distinct CDR3 sequences, less than 20% recorded once. Broader study findings: Before onset, ophthalmopathy was predicted by the model a median approximately 6.6 months earlier. Among thyroid clonotypes expanded above 0.001, most also appeared in blood.

The sample was blood. This clonotype originated in a woman aged 18-30 years with Graves' hyperthyroidism.

Written as DNA, the CDR3 is TGTGCCAGCAGTCCCCAAAAAGAGACCCAGTACTTC. Translated: CASSPQKETQYF. The chain combines TRBV28 with TRBJ2-5, with no clear D. This CDR3 is built from 12 residues. CDR1 and CDR2 from the germline V gene are MDHEN and SYDVKM. Trimming left V 5 bases short and J 3 bases short, with 7 bases between.